This is a list of T cell receptor beta chains from one sample in a study of monozygotic twins with inflammatory bowel disease. One entry per CDR3 protein, without DNA, is what TCRdb gives after re-calling the 5' RACE reads. The sample totals 420,000 or so distinct CDR3 sequences. Specimen: blood. The receptors shown here come from a human donor with ulcerative colitis or Crohn's disease, or a healthy co-twin of an affected twin (not recorded which). Both conserved end residues are part of each CDR3.

v_call	j_call	cdr3_aa
TRBV7-2	TRBJ1-2	CASSLLILSGYGYTF
TRBV20-1	TRBJ2-3	CSAPAPSRVTDTQYF
TRBV5-1	TRBJ1-1	CASRKQPNTEAFF
TRBV29-1	TRBJ2-7	CSVDGLNKEQYF
TRBV5-1	TRBJ1-4	CASSSPGLGEKLFF
TRBV2	TRBJ2-6	CASSPGQGSSGANVLTF
TRBV7-2	TRBJ2-7	CASSTGLAGVKQYF
TRBV6-1	TRBJ2-2	CASGPRTSGGNTGELFF
TRBV2	TRBJ2-7	CASSVIEYEQYF
TRBV7-8	TRBJ2-1	CASSFGTSGSWRDEQFF
TRBV29-1	TRBJ1-3	CSVGVTAGDTIYF
TRBV7-2	TRBJ1-2	CASSPRGVGYTF
TRBV12-3/TRBV12-4	TRBJ2-7	CASSIIRGEQYF
TRBV28	TRBJ2-7	CASSFLPPGQGDYEQYF
TRBV7-3	TRBJ1-5	CASSLNPGPNQPQHF
TRBV27	TRBJ2-5	CASSPGLAGGTETQYF
TRBV7-3	TRBJ2-1	CASSLGGAAGNEQFF
TRBV20-1	TRBJ1-4	CSARDQGEKLFF
TRBV10-3	TRBJ2-3	CAVQGNTDPGDTQYF
TRBV6-2/TRBV6-3	TRBJ1-5	CASRQGISNQPQHF
TRBV20-1	TRBJ1-1	CSAEMGNTEAFF
TRBV11-2	TRBJ1-1	CASRAFPVVSGRFTEAFF
TRBV2	TRBJ2-7	CASSDWTESSYEQYF
TRBV5-1	TRBJ1-1	CASSPAHGGITEAFF
TRBV10-3	TRBJ2-7	CASGQGAIRYEQYF
TRBV7-2	TRBJ1-1	CASSLTGVYTEAFF
TRBV6-5	TRBJ1-2	CASRDSVLGYTF
TRBV3-1	TRBJ1-3	CASSQVWSGNTIYF
TRBV5-5	TRBJ2-7	CASSLDRDGILTYEQYF
TRBV29-1	TRBJ2-5	CSAEDRGRGETQYF
TRBV3-1	TRBJ1-2	CASSQNSVLRGGYTF
TRBV4-1	TRBJ2-7	CASSQEFFTGTYEQYF
TRBV7-8	TRBJ2-5	CASRRGTSLTQYF
TRBV5-1	TRBJ2-7	CASSFSVLGGYEQYF
TRBV28	TRBJ2-1	CASSLAGGLKHEQFF
TRBV20-1	TRBJ2-3	CSLQREDTDTQYF
TRBV20-1	TRBJ1-5	CSASRQIDQPQHF
TRBV29-1	TRBJ2-1	CSAARKDNEQFF
TRBV9	TRBJ2-2	CASSVYDVPGSGELFF
TRBV21-1	TRBJ2-2	CASSRVAGGIRELFF
TRBV4-1	TRBJ2-7	CASSRGASGTRSGEQYF
TRBV14	TRBJ1-2	CASSQGTGYYGYTF
TRBV7-9	TRBJ2-3	CASSLVRGTDTQYF
TRBV12-3/TRBV12-4	TRBJ2-7	CASSMYRDKVEQYF
TRBV5-1	TRBJ1-1	CASSQGLLNTEAFF
TRBV3-1	TRBJ2-7	CASSSRLRGEQYF
TRBV7-9	TRBJ1-2	CASSLQAGMSNYGYTF
TRBV19	TRBJ2-2	CASNRQVNTGELFF